This T cell receptor (beta chain) was sequenced in a study of technical replicates of blood from a handful of donors. Sequencing was performed with immunoSEQ multiplex PCR; in TCRdb, only in-frame clones are kept and a portion is missing. The table has tens of thousands of clones, about 98% seen once; the top ten hold roughly 0.17%. The TCR sequence derives from a human donor in good health. The material sequenced was T cells isolated from PBMCs.

CDR3 in DNA: TGTGCCAGCGGGCAGAGCTATGGCTACACCTTC. Protein sequence: CASGQSYGYTF. V and J are TRBV6-5 and TRBJ1-2; the D is unclear. The V end was cut by 8 bases, the J end by 4 bases, with 8 bases between. The germline gives CDR1 MNHEY, CDR2 SVGAGI. CDR3 length equals 11 residues.